The 30 T cell receptor beta chains reported below all come from one sample, sequenced in a study of cytomegalovirus exposure and HLA in healthy donors. The PCR employed 60 Vbeta primers together with 13 Jbeta primers. Only in-frame clones appear in the TCRdb table, and some are missing; sequencing was by immunoSEQ multiplex PCR. The table lists about 120,000 clones, 60% to 85% of them singletons. The sequenced sample consisted of PBMCs. The origin of the receptors is a female donor in good health and CMV-seronegative.

The rearrangement links TRBV11-2 to TRBJ1-4, with TRBD1 matching over 9 bases. Losses at the gene ends were 4 bases for V and 7 bases for J; bases not matched to a gene: 4. Germline-derived CDR1 and CDR2 are SGHAT and FQNNGV. The CDR3 loop spans 14 amino acids. CDR3 residues: CASSWGQGPEKLFF. CDR3 nucleotides: TGTGCCAGCAGCTGGGGACAGGGCCCTGAAAAACTGTTTTTT.

The chain combines TRBV10-2 with TRBJ2-5, with D perhaps matching TRBD1 (6 bases). The better agreement between TRBJ2-7 and the DNA end casts doubt on the J call. Germline values: CDR1 WSHSY, CDR2 SAAADI. This CDR3 contains 14 residues. CDR3 residues: CASSSQGQLYEQYF. The CDR3 DNA follows: TGCGCCAGCAGTTCCCAGGGGCAGTTATACGAGCAGTACTTC.

The rearrangement links TRBV28 to TRBJ2-5, with D possibly matching TRBD2 (6 bases). Trimming left V 4 bases short and J 4 bases short, with 16 bases between. Germline CDR1 and CDR2: MDHEN and SYDVKM. The CDR3 spans 15 residues. The CDR3 loop is CASSSAAGQGETQYF. CDR3 in DNA: TGTGCCAGCAGTTCGGCGGCGGGGCAGGGAGAGACCCAGTACTTC.

V is TRBV10-2 and J is TRBJ1-1; the D gene is possibly TRBD1 (6 bases). V was shortened by 2 bases and J by 5 bases, with 12 bases between the two germline ends. In germline, CDR1 is WSHSY, CDR2 SAAADI. The length of the CDR3 is 14 residues. The CDR3 DNA reads TGCGCCAGCAGTGAGACGGCAGGGGATACTGAAGCTTTCTTT. Translation gives CASSETAGDTEAFF.

V gene TRBV5-1 combines with J gene TRBJ2-7, with 7 bases matching TRBD1. CDR1 SGHRS and CDR2 YFSETQ come from the germline V gene. V lost 4 bases and J lost 3; bases outside the gene matches: 10. The CDR3 has 15 residues. The CDR3 region has the DNA TGCGCCAGCAGCCTGGGCGAAACAGGGGTCTACGAGCAGTACTTC. This translates into CASSLGETGVYEQYF.

The chain has TRBV18 and TRBJ2-5; possibly TRBD1 for D (6 bases). V shed 6 bases and J shed 4 bases, with 15 bases lying between them. The CDR3 sequence is 14 residues long. CDR1 is KGHSH, CDR2 LQKENI, per germline. CDR3: CASSPLGQIETQYF. CDR3 nucleotide sequence: TGTGCCAGCTCGCCCCTCGGACAGATAGAGACCCAGTACTTC.

With regard to this clone: This same CDR3 is encoded by further DNA sequences in the sample. The V call is TRBV6-4, the J call TRBJ2-1, with 12 bases lining up with TRBD2. Germline assignment: CDR1 MRHNA and CDR2 SNTAGT. The CDR3 extends over 14 amino acids. The V and J ends lost 4 bases and 10 bases, in that order; junction bases with no gene match: 5. This chain's CDR3 is CASSGLAGAGEQFF. CDR3 DNA sequence: TGTGCCAGCAGTGGACTAGCGGGGGCAGGAGAGCAGTTCTTC.

The chain employs TRBV2 and TRBJ1-5; possibly TRBD1 for D (5 bases). The CDR3 spans 16 residues. Per the germline V gene, CDR1 is SNHLY and CDR2 is FYNNEI. With 4 bases removed from V and 0 bases from J, the gap between germline ends came to 13 bases. The CDR3 DNA sequence: TGTGCCAGCAGTGGTACGGGGGACTATAGCAATCAGCCCCAGCATTTT. It translates to CASSGTGDYSNQPQHF.

The chain uses TRBV30 and TRBJ1-1; 10 nucleotides match TRBD1. The V gene end was trimmed by 3 bases and the J gene end by 0 bases; junction bases not matched to a gene: 13. Per the germline V gene, CDR1 is GTSNPN and CDR2 is SVGIG (reference sequence). The CDR3 is made up of 18 amino acids. The CDR3 nucleotides read TGTGCCTGGAGAACCAGACAGGGGGCCTCGGATATGAACACTGAAGCTTTCTTT. Translation gives CAWRTRQGASDMNTEAFF.

This chain connects TRBV5-6 to TRBJ1-1, with D unclear. The germline V and J ends were trimmed by 4 bases and 3 bases, with 10 bases remaining between them. The length of the CDR3 is 13 residues. In germline, CDR1 is SGHDT, CDR2 YYEEEE. The CDR3 region is CASSRELDTEAFF. In nucleotides, the CDR3 is TGTGCCAGCAGCAGGGAGTTGGACACTGAAGCTTTCTTT.

V usage is TRBV9 and J usage is TRBJ1-1; D is ambiguous. Germline lookup yields CDR1 SGDLS and CDR2 YYNGEE. The CDR3 sequence is 16 residues long. The V end lost 0 bases, the J end lost 1 base, and 13 bases lay between the germline ends. The CDR3 reads CASSVGGRTRNTEAFF. CDR3 coding DNA: TGTGCCAGCAGCGTAGGCGGGCGAACCAGGAACACTGAAGCTTTCTTT.

J is TRBJ2-5 and V is TRBV6-1; 8 positions agree with TRBD1. The CDR3 runs to 14 residues. CDR1 is MNHNS, CDR2 SASEGT, per germline. V shed 1 base, J shed 5 bases, and the junction held 3 bases outside the gene matches. The CDR3 bases are TGTGCCAGCAGTGAAGGTTACAGGGGGGAGACCCAGTACTTC. Translation: CASSEGYRGETQYF.

The chain couples TRBV7-3 to TRBJ2-1, with 8 bases matching TRBD1. The CDR3 has 20 residues. Germline CDR1 and CDR2: SGHTA and FQGTGA. V dropped 2 bases and J dropped 4; count of bases not matched to a gene: 19. In DNA form, the CDR3 reads TGTGCCAGCAGCTTAGCTCCCTTAGTCAGGGGGCACGCGGCATACAATGAGCAGTTCTTC. It translates to CASSLAPLVRGHAAYNEQFF.

The gene calls are TRBV19 and TRBJ1-2; 7 bases agree with TRBD1. CDR1 LNHDA and CDR2 SQIVND come from the germline V gene (reference sequence). The CDR3 loop spans 13 amino acids. Losses at the gene ends were 5 bases for V and 9 bases for J; bases not matched to a gene: 9. The CDR3 here is CASSPGQPGSYTF. For the CDR3, the DNA is TGTGCCAGTAGTCCGGGACAGCCGGGGAGCTACACCTTC. Full variable domain (outside the CDR3, taken from reference TRBV19 and TRBJ1-2): DGGITQSPKYLFRKEGQNVTLSCEQNLNHDAMYWYRQDPGQGLRLIYYSQIVNDFQKGDIAEGYSVSREKKESFPLTVTSAQKNPTAFYLCASSPGQPGSYTFGSGTRLTVV.

This clone was recorded a few times. The V and J genes are TRBV4-3 and TRBJ1-3; D not certain. Germline CDR1 LGHNA, CDR2 YSLEER. V shed 8 bases and J shed 2 bases, with 10 bases lying between them. The CDR3 length is 13 residues. CDR3 in amino acids: CASSEFTGNTIYF. The CDR3 coding sequence is TGCGCCAGCTCAGAATTCACTGGAAACACCATATATTTT.

This clone was counted a few times. CDR3 coding DNA: TGTGCCAGCAGCTTGTTCGGGGGGGAACTCAATCAGCCCCAGCATTTT. Protein product: CASSLFGGELNQPQHF. This chain links TRBV5-6 with TRBJ1-5; perhaps TRBD1 as D (5 bases). The ends were cut back, 1 base at V and 3 bases at J, with 14 bases in the middle. There are 16 residues in the CDR3. Germline CDR1 is SGHDT and CDR2 is YYEEEE. The whole variable domain, filled in from reference TRBV5-6 and TRBJ1-5, reads DAGVTQSPTHLIKTRGQQVTLRCSPKSGHDTVSWYQQALGQGPQFIFQYYEEEERQRGNFPDRFSGHQFPNYSSELNVNALLLGDSALYLCASSLFGGELNQPQHFGDGTRLSIL.

This chain joins TRBV7-9 and TRBJ1-3; D might be TRBD1 (6 bases). The CDR3 totals 16 residues. Per the germline V gene, CDR1 is SEHNR and CDR2 is FQNEAQ (reference sequence). With 5 bases removed from V and 0 bases from J, the gap between germline ends came to 14 bases. The DNA of the CDR3 is TGTGCCAGCAGCCAGCGGGGGGGCTTCTCTGGAAACACCATATATTTT. Amino acid sequence: CASSQRGGFSGNTIYF.

V and J are TRBV5-4 and TRBJ2-3; TRBD1 aligns across 7 bases. V dropped 3 bases and J dropped 2; count of bases not matched to a gene: 6. From germline, CDR1 is SGHNT and CDR2 YYREEE (reference sequence). The CDR3 is 15 residues long. In nucleotides, the CDR3 is TGTGCCAGCAGCTCCGACAGGGTAAACACAGATACGCAGTATTTT. Translation gives CASSSDRVNTDTQYF.

This clone was seen only once. The junction departs from germline at one end; a sequencing error may be responsible. This sequence joins TRBV7-9 and TRBJ1-1, with D hard to call. The germline CDR1 and CDR2 sequences are SEHNR and FQNEAQ (reference sequence). CDR3 length equals 11 residues. CDR3 sequence reads: CSSLGALQAFF. Written as DNA, the CDR3 is TGTTCCAGCCTAGGAGCACTCCAAGCTTTCTTT.

V is TRBV7-9 and J is TRBJ2-3; TRBD1 aligns across 11 bases. The ends lost 2 bases at V and 5 bases at J; junction bases unmatched: 6. The CDR3 spans 16 residues. Looked up from germline, CDR1 is SEHNR and CDR2 is FQNEAQ (reference sequence). This CDR3 reads CASSLWDRGTGDTQYF. The CDR3 DNA reads as TGTGCCAGCAGCTTATGGGACAGGGGGACTGGAGATACGCAGTATTTT.

This CDR3 is CASSVGQGEISPLHF. CDR3 coding DNA: TGTGCCAGCAGCGTAGGGCAGGGGGAAATATCACCCCTCCACTTT. The chain links TRBV9 to TRBJ1-6, with 7 bases aligning to TRBD1. Germline V gives CDR1 SGDLS, CDR2 YYNGEE. V shed 0 bases, J shed 10 bases, and the junction held 7 bases outside the gene matches. The CDR3 is 15 amino acids. Filled out from reference TRBV9 and TRBJ1-6, the complete variable domain reads DSGVTQTPKHLITATGQRVTLRCSPRSGDLSVYWYQQSLDQGLQFLIQYYNGEERAKGNILERFSAQQFPDLHSELNLSSLELGDSALYFCASSVGQGEISPLHFGNGTRLTVT.

The chain joins TRBV27 to TRBJ2-3; D not resolved. The CDR3 totals 15 residues. Trimming took 2 bases from V and 2 from J, leaving 11 bases between them. Germline V gene data show CDR1 as MNHEY and CDR2 as SMNVEV (reference sequence). Written as DNA, the CDR3 is TGTGCCAGCAGTTTAGGATTAGCAGTCACAGATACGCAGTATTTT. Its protein product is CASSLGLAVTDTQYF.

The chain has TRBV14 and TRBJ2-3; 7 bases match TRBD1. Germline CDR1 reads SGHDN; CDR2 reads FVKESK. V was clipped by 1 base and J by 5 bases; unmatched bases: 3. This CDR3 is 14 amino acids long. The chain's CDR3 is CASSQGGGLDTQYF. In DNA, the CDR3 is TGTGCCAGCAGCCAAGGAGGGGGCCTAGATACGCAGTATTTT. The full variable domain, in which reference TRBV14 and TRBJ2-3 provide the parts outside the CDR3, is EAGVTQFPSHSVIEKGQTVTLRCDPISGHDNLYWYRRVMGKEIKFLLHFVKESKQDESGMPNNRFLAERTGGTYSTLKVQPAELEDSGVYFCASSQGGGLDTQYFGPGTRLTVL.

The J gene is TRBJ2-5, the V gene TRBV7-2; tentatively, D is TRBD2 (6 bases). Germline CDR1 and CDR2: SGHTA and FQGNSA. The CDR3 is made up of 15 amino acids. V was cut by 6 bases and J by 2 bases, with 16 bases left in between. CDR3 sequence: CASSNAYGGQETQYF. The CDR3 DNA follows: TGTGCCAGCAGTAATGCTTATGGGGGGCAAGAGACCCAGTACTTC.

CDR3 bases: TGTGCCATCACCGGGACAGGGGGCAACGAGCAGTACTTC. It encodes CAITGTGGNEQYF. The chain couples TRBV10-3 to TRBJ2-5; TRBD1 agrees at 12 bases. The J call may be mistaken, given a closer DNA end match to TRBJ2-7. Looked up from germline, CDR1 is ENHRY and CDR2 is SYGVKD. The CDR3 is made up of 13 amino acids.

This chain uses TRBV6-6 with TRBJ2-7, with 7 positions matching TRBD2. The CDR3 contains 14 residues. Germline CDR1 reads MNHNY; CDR2 reads SVGAGI (reference sequence). V lost 3 bases and J lost 4; bases outside the gene matches: 6. The CDR3 DNA follows: TGTGCCAGCAGTTATGGGAGGGGAGGGTACGAGCAGTACTTC. Protein sequence: CASSYGRGGYEQYF.

CDR3 nucleotides: TGTGCCAGCAGCCGAGGCCGGGTCTATGGCTACACCTTC. It encodes CASSRGRVYGYTF. The chain joins TRBV11-2 to TRBJ1-2; D is unclear. The CDR3 consists of 13 residues. The V end was cut by 5 bases, the J end by 4 bases, with 11 bases between. The germline CDR1 and CDR2 sequences are SGHAT and FQNNGV.

This clone was found once. J is TRBJ1-4 and V is TRBV27, with 9 bases identical to TRBD1. Germline CDR1 MNHEY, CDR2 SMNVEV (reference sequence). The J segment lost 8 bases and the V segment lost 5 bases, leaving 6 bases of the junction unmatched. The CDR3 is 14 residues long. This CDR3 reads CASSRTGEGEKLFF. The DNA of the CDR3 is TGTGCCAGCAGTCGGACAGGGGAAGGGGAAAAACTGTTTTTT. Combining the CDR3 with reference TRBV27 and TRBJ1-4 gives the whole variable domain EAQVTQNPRYLITVTGKKLTVTCSQNMNHEYMSWYRQDPGLGLRQIYYSMNVEVTDKGDVPEGYKVSRKEKRNFPLILESPSPNQTSLYFCASSRTGEGEKLFFGSGTQLSVL.

The V gene is TRBV4-1, the J gene TRBJ2-5; the D gene is possibly TRBD2 (5 bases). Germline values: CDR1 MGHRA, CDR2 YSYEKL. The CDR3 sequence is 14 residues long. Trimming removed 5 bases at V and 4 bases at J, with 14 bases between. In DNA, the CDR3 is TGCGCCAGCAGCGACCAACCCGAGGGAGAGACCCAGTACTTC. Its protein is CASSDQPEGETQYF.

The rearrangement uses TRBV10-3 and TRBJ2-1; TRBD2 aligns across 10 bases. The germline CDR1 and CDR2 sequences are ENHRY and SYGVKD. With V trimmed by 6 bases and J by 4 bases, 6 bases remained unmatched. The CDR3 consists of 15 residues. The CDR3 nucleotides read TGTGCCATCAGGGCCAGCGGGGGGGGATACAATGAGCAGTTCTTC. This gives the protein CAIRASGGGYNEQFF.